Below, 25 T cell receptor beta chains from the same sample are listed, as sequenced in a study of OX40 agonist ivuxolimab in advanced cancers. Clones were sequenced by immunoSEQ multiplex PCR, and TCRdb holds only the in-frame ones, with some missing. The table has some 65,000 clones, 89% seen once. Sequences were derived from CD4+ or CD8+ T cells sorted from blood, sampled in a trial of the OX40 agonist ivuxolimab. These receptor sequences come from an adult with an advanced solid tumor such as melanoma, head and neck, liver or kidney cancer.

The rearrangement joins TRBV11-2 to TRBJ1-3; D not resolved. The germline V and J ends were trimmed by 3 bases and 1 base, with 13 bases remaining between them. Looked up from germline, CDR1 is SGHAT and CDR2 is FQNNGV. CDR3 length: 16 amino acids. This chain's CDR3 is CASSFEVYGSGNTIYF. CDR3 DNA sequence: TGTGCCAGCAGCTTTGAGGTTTATGGATCTGGAAACACCATATATTTT.

The chain carries TRBV18 and TRBJ2-5; D might be TRBD1 (6 bases). Per germline, CDR1 KGHSH and CDR2 LQKENI. The CDR3 spans 16 residues. Trimming shortened V by 2 bases and J by 2 bases, and 15 bases separated the two germline ends. CDR3 protein: CASSPNVGQDQETQYF. CDR3 coding DNA: TGTGCCAGCTCACCAAACGTGGGACAAGATCAAGAGACCCAGTACTTC.

This clone showed up just once. CDR3 sequence (DNA): TGTGCCAGCAGCCATCAGGCGGGAACTTACGAGCAGTACTTC. It codes for CASSHQAGTYEQYF. The chain is built from TRBV11-2 and TRBJ2-7, with a weak D call TRBD2 (6 bases). The germline CDR1 and CDR2 sequences are SGHAT and FQNNGV. Trimming cost V 5 bases and J 4 bases, with 15 bases left between them. This CDR3 is built from 14 residues.

CDR3 loop: CASSKLGLVAEQYF. The CDR3, as DNA: TGTGCCAGCAGTAAGTTAGGACTAGTAGCCGAGCAGTACTTC. The chain employs TRBV2 and TRBJ2-7; TRBD2 agrees at 7 bases. Germline V gene sequence: CDR1 SNHLY, CDR2 FYNNEI. V was clipped by 5 bases and J by 6 bases; unmatched bases: 10. The CDR3 has 14 residues.

The CDR3 DNA reads as TGTGCCAGCAGCCCTGAAAACAGGGTAAGAGCTAACTATGGCTACACCTTC. Its protein product is CASSPENRVRANYGYTF. V and J are TRBV21-1 and TRBJ1-2; TRBD1 is taken as the D call from the table, unchecked against the DNA. TRBV21-1 is designated a pseudogene. The CDR3 runs 17 residues.

The rearrangement joins TRBV7-9 to TRBJ2-7; D perhaps matches TRBD2 (5 bases). Germline CDR1 reads SEHNR; CDR2 reads FQNEAQ (reference sequence). CDR3 length: 14 amino acids. Trimming removed 3 bases from V and 0 bases from J, with 9 bases in between. CDR3 sequence (DNA): TGTGCCAGCAGCTTCGACGGACTCTCCTACGAGCAGTACTTC. Translated: CASSFDGLSYEQYF.

The CDR3 bases are TGTGCCAGCAGCCTGCCGGCGAGCGGGGGTTTCGTTGAGCAGTTCTTC. Translating it yields CASSLPASGGFVEQFF. V gene TRBV7-9 combines with J gene TRBJ2-1, with 8 bases aligning to TRBD2. Germline CDR1 and CDR2: SEHNR and FQNEAQ (reference sequence). V shed 5 bases, J shed 9 bases, and the junction held 15 bases outside the gene matches. This CDR3 has 16 amino acids.

This clone was seen only once. The gene calls are TRBV5-5 and TRBJ1-2, with a weak D call TRBD1 (5 bases). Germline V gene data show CDR1 as SGHKS and CDR2 as YYEKEE (reference sequence). Trimming took off 4 bases at V and 0 bases at J, with 16 bases between the two ends. This CDR3 spans 16 amino acids. CDR3 nucleotide sequence: TGTGCCAGCAGCGAGACAGCGTTTACGGCTAACTATGGCTACACCTTC. Amino acids: CASSETAFTANYGYTF.

This clone was counted once. The chain employs TRBV6-1 and TRBJ2-7; D is uncertain. Deletions cut 3 bases from V and 3 bases from J, with 9 bases between. The germline gives CDR1 MNHNS, CDR2 SASEGT. This CDR3 has 13 amino acids. The CDR3 sequence is CASSEWPNYEQYF. In DNA form, the CDR3 reads TGTGCCAGCAGTGAGTGGCCTAACTACGAGCAGTACTTC.

The chain has TRBV10-3 and TRBJ2-7; 9 bases fit TRBD1. CDR1 and CDR2 (germline): ENHRY, SYGVKD. V was pared by 7 bases and J by 4 bases, with 14 bases of the junction left unmatched. The CDR3 is 16 residues long. In DNA form, the CDR3 reads TGTGCCATCACCCCGGGACAGGGAATATCTGATTACGAGCAGTACTTC. Encoded protein: CAITPGQGISDYEQYF.

In nucleotides, the CDR3 is TGTGCCAGCAGCTTAGATCATGGGGGCTCCTATAATTCACCCCTCCACTTT. It codes for CASSLDHGGSYNSPLHF. The J gene is TRBJ1-6, the V gene TRBV11-2; weak D call: TRBD1 (5 bases). The CDR3 runs to 17 residues. The germline gives CDR1 SGHAT, CDR2 FQNNGV. Deletions cut 0 bases from V and 0 bases from J, with 9 bases between.

The V and J genes are TRBV15 and TRBJ1-5, with 9 bases aligning to TRBD1. In germline, CDR1 is LNHNV, CDR2 YYDKDF (reference sequence). With 4 bases clipped from V and 3 bases from J, the junction kept 4 bases outside the gene matches. CDR3 length: 15 amino acids. The CDR3 sequence is CATSKDRGVNQPQHF. The CDR3 DNA sequence: TGTGCCACCAGCAAGGACAGGGGCGTCAATCAGCCCCAGCATTTT.

The J gene is TRBJ2-2, the V gene TRBV7-8; tentatively, D is TRBD2 (5 bases). The V end was cut by 5 bases, the J end by 6 bases, with 16 bases between. CDR3 length: 15 amino acids. Germline-derived CDR1 and CDR2 are SGHVS and FQNEAQ. Written as DNA, the CDR3 is TGTGCCAGCAGCGCGCCGAGGGAGAGCGCCGGGGAGCTGTTTTTT. This encodes CASSAPRESAGELFF.

CDR3 DNA: TGTGCCAGCACCCCAGTTTTGAATTACGAGCAGTACTTC. Its protein is CASTPVLNYEQYF. The chain links TRBV7-9 to TRBJ2-7; D is ambiguous. The length of the CDR3 is 13 residues. Trimming shortened V by 7 bases and J by 4 bases, and 14 bases separated the two germline ends. The germline V gene has CDR1 SEHNR and CDR2 FQNEAQ (reference sequence).

The CDR3 protein is CATLNGASYEQYF. DNA for the CDR3: TGCGCCACCCTAAACGGGGCTTCCTACGAGCAGTACTTC. This chain uses TRBV10-2 with TRBJ2-7; D may match TRBD1 or TRBD2 (5 bases each). The CDR3 covers 13 residues. Germline values: CDR1 WSHSY, CDR2 SAAADI. Trimming cost V 10 bases and J 1 base, with 14 bases left between them.

This rearrangement joins TRBV5-1 to TRBJ2-3; 13 nucleotides match TRBD2. Per the germline V gene, CDR1 is SGHRS and CDR2 is YFSETQ. This CDR3 has 16 residues. V was pared by 3 bases and J by 4 bases, with 5 bases of the junction left unmatched. CDR3 DNA: TGCGCCAGCAGCTCCGGACTAGCGGGAGCCGCAGATACGCAGTATTTT. This encodes CASSSGLAGAADTQYF.

The gene calls are TRBV30 and TRBJ2-7, with 13 bases fitting TRBD2. The CDR3 totals 15 residues. V lost 0 bases to trimming and J lost 3 bases; unmatched junction nucleotides: 2. The germline gives CDR1 GTSNPN, CDR2 SVGIG (reference sequence). In DNA, the CDR3 is TGTGCCTGGAGTGTACGGACTAGCGGGAGCTACGAGCAGTACTTC. The encoded protein is CAWSVRTSGSYEQYF.

The chain uses TRBV28 and TRBJ2-7; D assignment may be TRBD1 or TRBD2 (5 bases each). V dropped 4 bases and J dropped 3 bases, with 10 bases sitting between them. The CDR3 length is 13 residues. The V gene's germline CDR1 is MDHEN and CDR2 SYDVKM. The CDR3 DNA reads as TGTGCCAGCAGTTCGGGGCAGAGCTACGAGCAGTACTTC. It codes for CASSSGQSYEQYF.

The CDR3 loop reads CASSHRDREYEQYF. In DNA, the CDR3 is TGTGCCAGCAGCCACCGGGACAGGGAGTACGAGCAGTACTTC. The V gene is TRBV7-9, the J gene TRBJ2-7; TRBD1 agrees at 9 bases. This CDR3 is 14 amino acids long. The V segment lost 5 bases and the J segment 4 bases; nucleotides outside the gene matches: 6. Per germline, CDR1 SEHNR and CDR2 FQNEAQ (reference sequence).

This chain uses TRBV7-9 with TRBJ2-7; 15 positions agree with TRBD2. In germline, CDR1 is SEHNR, CDR2 FQNEAQ (reference sequence). V trimming: 5 bases; J trimming: 1 base; junction bases outside the gene matches: 6. The CDR3 covers 17 residues. The CDR3 DNA reads as TGTGCCAGCAGCCCCGGACTAGCGGGGGGGATATCCTACGAGCAGTACTTC. Its protein product is CASSPGLAGGISYEQYF.

The J gene is TRBJ2-7, the V gene TRBV18; D may correspond to TRBD1 or TRBD2 (6 bases each). V was shortened by 6 bases and J by 1 base, with 22 bases between the two germline ends. This CDR3 comprises 17 residues. Germline V gene lookup returns CDR1 KGHSH and CDR2 LQKENI. DNA of the CDR3: TGTGCCAGCTCGGAGGTTAGAGGGGGGCCACTTTCCTACGAGCAGTACTTC. It translates to CASSEVRGGPLSYEQYF. Full variable domain (outside the CDR3, taken from reference TRBV18 and TRBJ2-7): NAGVMQNPRHLVRRRGQEARLRCSPMKGHSHVYWYRQLPEEGLKFMVYLQKENIIDESGMPKERFSAEFPKEGPSILRIQQVVRGDSAAYFCASSEVRGGPLSYEQYFGPGTRLTVT.

The chain recombines TRBV15 with TRBJ2-1, with 8 nucleotides matching TRBD2. Germline-derived CDR1 and CDR2 are LNHNV and YYDKDF (reference sequence). V was pared by 0 bases and J by 8 bases, with 6 bases of the junction left unmatched. CDR3 length: 15 amino acids. CDR3 bases: TGTGCCACCAGCAGAGAATCGGGGGGGATCTATGAGCAGTTCTTC. This encodes CATSRESGGIYEQFF.

V gene TRBV28 combines with J gene TRBJ1-5, with D possibly TRBD1 on 5 matching bases. V lost 8 bases and J 4 bases, leaving 9 bases between the germline ends. The CDR3 is 12 amino acids. Per germline, CDR1 MDHEN and CDR2 SYDVKM. CDR3 residues: CASGTTNQPQHF. The CDR3 DNA reads as TGTGCCAGCGGGACCACTAATCAGCCCCAGCATTTT. Filled out from reference TRBV28 and TRBJ1-5, the complete variable domain reads DVKVTQSSRYLVKRTGEKVFLECVQDMDHENMFWYRQDPGLGLRLIYFSYDVKMKEKGDIPEGYSVSREKKERFSLILESASTNQTSMYLCASGTTNQPQHFGDGTRLSIL.

This rearrangement joins TRBV7-3 to TRBJ2-7; 8 bases agree with TRBD1. This CDR3 spans 13 amino acids. Germline lookup yields CDR1 SGHTA and CDR2 FQGTGA. V dropped 5 bases and J dropped 3; count of bases not matched to a gene: 3. The CDR3 protein is CASSIDRGYEQYF. CDR3 DNA: TGTGCCAGCAGCATAGACAGGGGCTACGAGCAGTACTTC.

This rearrangement joins TRBV28 to TRBJ1-1; 7 nucleotides align to TRBD1. The ends lost 3 bases at V and 4 bases at J; junction bases unmatched: 5. Germline CDR1 reads MDHEN; CDR2 reads SYDVKM. The CDR3 is 14 amino acids. This CDR3 reads CASSLMTGSTEAFF. CDR3 DNA: TGTGCCAGCAGTTTGATGACAGGGAGCACTGAAGCTTTCTTT.